The T cell receptor (beta chain) under discussion was sequenced for a study of blood T cells in healthy people across ages. Donor samples were obtained from healthy Caucasian individuals from Russia, aged 6 to 90. Next came a second PCR, run for about 6 to 12 cycles, which used a sample-barcoded 5' primer along with a J-beta primer mix. TCRdb reprocessed the 5' RACE reads with MiXCR, giving one entry per CDR3 protein. This sample yields about 830,000 distinct CDR3 sequences, of which roughly 50% are seen a single time; approximately 23% belongs to the top ten. Study conclusions and caveats: While age rose, TCR beta diversity per million T cells dropped in a roughly linear way. It was the long-lived donors that had more naive CD4+ cells and higher diversity than aged donors.

A note on this clonotype: Its specificity is unknown.

V gave up 4 bases and J gave up 7 bases; unmatched junction bases: 9. Germline V gene sequence: CDR1 LGHNA, CDR2 YNFKEQ. This CDR3 comprises 16 residues. Sequenced: blood. The rearrangement links TRBV4-2 to TRBJ1-4; 10 bases are a match to TRBD1. The source of this sequence is a man younger than 45 in good health. The CDR3 DNA is TGTGCCAGCAGCCCTACACGGGACAGGGGTTCTGAAAAACTGTTTTTT. Its translation is CASSPTRDRGSEKLFF.